These 9 T cell receptor beta chains share one sample of origin, sequenced in a study of T cells after yellow fever vaccination. One entry per CDR3 protein results from TCRdb running MiXCR on the 5' RACE reads. The sample shows about 400,000 distinct CDR3 sequences, around 10% of them seen only once. The source was PBMCs, collected on the day of the first yellow fever vaccination. These receptors all stem from a young man who received the YFV17D yellow fever vaccine.

This clonotype was seen more than once but under ten times. The chain joins TRBV7-2 to TRBJ2-2, with TRBD2 identical over 10 bases. Germline V gives CDR1 SGHTA, CDR2 FQGNSA. The CDR3 is 17 residues long. Trimming removed 5 bases from V and 2 bases from J; junction bases left unmatched: 8. DNA of the CDR3: TGTGCCAGCAGCCCAAGCGGACTAGCGGATAACACCGGGGAGCTGTTTTTT. This translates into CASSPSGLADNTGELFF.

The chain carries TRBV3-1 and TRBJ1-2, with D hard to call. There are 14 residues in the CDR3. The V and J ends lost 5 bases and 7 bases respectively, with 17 bases between them. CDR1 is LGHDT, CDR2 YNNKEL, per germline (reference sequence). CDR3 in amino acids: CASSGSQKGPGYTF. The CDR3 nucleotides read TGTGCCAGCAGCGGATCTCAGAAGGGTCCTGGCTACACCTTC.

This clonotype turned up a few times. V is TRBV5-1 and J is TRBJ2-7; 12 bases align to TRBD2. The junction had 7 bases not matched to a gene; V was cut back by 3 bases and J by 6 bases. The CDR3 length is 15 residues. CDR1 and CDR2 from the germline V gene are SGHRS and YFSETQ. The CDR3 reads CASSSNLAGGTEQYF. CDR3 DNA: TGCGCCAGCAGCTCCAATCTAGCGGGGGGGACCGAGCAGTACTTC.

In this sample, this clonotype turned up a few times. The chain combines TRBV7-8 with TRBJ2-3, with a tentative D call TRBD2 (5 bases). This CDR3 is built from 14 residues. V was cut by 5 bases and J by 2 bases, with 11 bases left in between. Germline CDR1 SGHVS, CDR2 FQNEAQ. The CDR3 DNA is TGTGCCAGCAGCCCAGGAGACTACACAGATACGCAGTATTTT. Amino acids: CASSPGDYTDTQYF. Looking up the rest from reference TRBV7-8 and TRBJ2-3 gives the full variable domain: GAGVSQSPRYKVAKRGQDVALRCDPISGHVSLFWYQQALGQGPEFLTYFQNEAQLDKSGLPSDRFFAERPEGSVSTLKIQRTQQEDSAVYLCASSPGDYTDTQYFGPGTRLTVL.

The chain combines TRBV4-3 with TRBJ2-1, with 8 bases aligning to TRBD1. The CDR3 has 15 amino acids. Unmatched junction bases numbered 4, after V lost 4 bases and J lost 2 bases. Germline V gene data show CDR1 as LGHNA and CDR2 as YSLEER. The CDR3 loop is CASSPRTGTYNEQFF. In nucleotides, the CDR3 is TGCGCCAGCAGCCCCCGGACAGGGACCTACAATGAGCAGTTCTTC.

This chain uses TRBV6-2 or TRBV6-3 with TRBJ2-5, with D perhaps matching TRBD1 (5 bases). The CDR3 contains 15 residues. Germline V gene lookup returns CDR1 MNHEY and CDR2 SVGEGT. The V gene lost 4 bases and the J gene lost 5 bases, with 17 bases spanning the gap. This CDR3 reads CASSSPVTAGETQYF. In nucleotides, the CDR3 is TGTGCCAGCAGTTCCCCCGTGACAGCCGGTGAGACCCAGTACTTC.

This clonotype came up many times. The J gene is TRBJ1-6, the V gene TRBV5-1, with D unresolved. Trimming removed 0 bases at V and 7 bases at J, with 11 bases between. From germline, CDR1 is SGHRS and CDR2 YFSETQ. This CDR3 spans 15 amino acids. DNA of the CDR3: TGCGCCAGCAGCTTGGCAGGCCTACGGAATTCACCCCTCCACTTT. Protein: CASSLAGLRNSPLHF. Full variable domain (remainder filled in from reference TRBV5-1 and TRBJ1-6): KAGVTQTPRYLIKTRGQQVTLSCSPISGHRSVSWYQQTPGQGLQFLFEYFSETQRNKGNFPGRFSGRQFSNSRSEMNVSTLELGDSALYLCASSLAGLRNSPLHFGNGTRLTVT.

The sample holds a few counts of this clonotype. A much larger clone differs by one base, so this may be a read error. This rearrangement joins TRBV7-9 to TRBJ2-3; D gene unclear. Trimming took off 4 bases at V and 6 bases at J, with 5 bases between the two ends. This CDR3 contains 11 residues. Germline V gene lookup returns CDR1 SEHNR and CDR2 FQNEAQ (reference sequence). The CDR3: CASSWLDTQYF. The DNA for the CDR3 is TGTGCCAGCAGCTGGTTGGATACGCAGTATTTT.

This clonotype appeared a few times. The chain is built from TRBV20-1 and TRBJ1-2; no clear D. Germline V gene lookup returns CDR1 DFQATT and CDR2 SNEGSKA (reference sequence). Trimming took off 5 bases at V and 0 bases at J, with 10 bases between the two ends. This CDR3 has 13 amino acids. The CDR3 DNA sequence: TGCAGTGCTCCGAGTACAGCTAACTATGGCTACACCTTC. This encodes CSAPSTANYGYTF.